The rows below give T cell receptor beta chains drawn from one sample of a study of post-analysis software for immune sequencing data. TCRdb used MiXCR to reprocess the PCR reads, holding one entry per CDR3 protein. The sample includes roughly 540,000 distinct CDR3 sequences, around 34% of them seen just once. The sequencing input was blood. These receptors were taken from a girl aged 2-17 years with multiple sclerosis. Each CDR3 is given with its conserved first and last residue. Each record gives: clone size, V gene, J gene, D gene, CDR3 DNA, CDR3 protein. A D gene is named only where the DNA matches it firmly. Rows give clone size only sometimes, using once, few, many, or a class for an expanded clone.

clone_size: -
v_call: TRBV20-1
j_call: TRBJ2-1
d_call: TRBD2
cdr3_nt: TGCAGTGCTAGGCTAGCGGGTAGTGTGGGAGAGCAGTTCTTC
cdr3_aa: CSARLAGSVGEQFF

clone_size: -
v_call: TRBV7-3
j_call: TRBJ1-1
d_call: -
cdr3_nt: TGTGCCAGCAGCTTACACATGAACACTGAAGCTTTCTTT
cdr3_aa: CASSLHMNTEAFF

clone_size: -
v_call: TRBV12-3/TRBV12-4
j_call: TRBJ2-1
d_call: -
cdr3_nt: TGTGCCAGCAGCGCCCGGACTCACGGGTTCCATGAGCAGTTCTTC
cdr3_aa: CASSARTHGFHEQFF

clone_size: -
v_call: TRBV24-1
j_call: TRBJ2-1
d_call: -
cdr3_nt: TGTGCCACCAGTGAGGACACTATCACCCTGTTCTTC
cdr3_aa: CATSEDTITLFF

clone_size: few
v_call: TRBV9
j_call: TRBJ2-3
d_call: TRBD2
cdr3_nt: TGTGCCAGCAGCGAGGGGGGACTAGCGGGGACAGATACGCAGTATTTT
cdr3_aa: CASSEGGLAGTDTQYF

clone_size: -
v_call: TRBV27
j_call: TRBJ2-1
d_call: -
cdr3_nt: TGTGCCAGCAGTTTATTAGGGCAGGAGACCCAGTTCTTC
cdr3_aa: CASSLLGQETQFF

clone_size: many
v_call: TRBV20-1
j_call: TRBJ2-5
d_call: TRBD1
cdr3_nt: TGCAGTGCTAGGCCGGGACAGCAAGAGACCCAGTACTTC
cdr3_aa: CSARPGQQETQYF

clone_size: few
v_call: TRBV11-3
j_call: TRBJ2-1
d_call: TRBD1
cdr3_nt: TGTGCCAGCAGCTCACCCTGGACAGGGAATGAGCAGTTCTTC
cdr3_aa: CASSSPWTGNEQFF

clone_size: -
v_call: TRBV13
j_call: TRBJ2-7
d_call: -
cdr3_nt: TGTGCCAGCAGCGCACAGCTCAGGAGTTCCTACGAGCAGTACTTC
cdr3_aa: CASSAQLRSSYEQYF

clone_size: few
v_call: TRBV10-3
j_call: TRBJ2-3
d_call: -
cdr3_nt: TGTGCCATCAGTGAGACTGCGGATACGCAGTATTTT
cdr3_aa: CAISETADTQYF

clone_size: -
v_call: TRBV29-1
j_call: TRBJ2-1
d_call: -
cdr3_nt: TGCAGCGTTGTAGAACGCGGATTTGACAATGAGCAGTTCTTC
cdr3_aa: CSVVERGFDNEQFF

clone_size: -
v_call: TRBV20-1
j_call: TRBJ2-3
d_call: -
cdr3_nt: TGCAGTGCCTCGGACTTAGCAGATACGCAGTATTTT
cdr3_aa: CSASDLADTQYF

clone_size: -
v_call: TRBV4-1
j_call: TRBJ2-4
d_call: -
cdr3_nt: TGCGCCAGCAGCTCCGGGAACTTAGCCAAAAACATTCAGTACTTC
cdr3_aa: CASSSGNLAKNIQYF

clone_size: few
v_call: TRBV4-1
j_call: TRBJ2-3
d_call: -
cdr3_nt: TGCGCCAGCAGCTCGACCACCCAGGGGACAGATACGCAGTATTTT
cdr3_aa: CASSSTTQGTDTQYF

clone_size: -
v_call: TRBV7-9
j_call: TRBJ2-1
d_call: -
cdr3_nt: TGTGCCAGCAGCTTAGAAGTCCGATACAATGAGCAGTTCTTC
cdr3_aa: CASSLEVRYNEQFF

clone_size: -
v_call: TRBV12-3/TRBV12-4
j_call: TRBJ1-6
d_call: -
cdr3_nt: TGTGCCAGCAGTTTAGCCGGGGGTTCACCCCTCCACTTT
cdr3_aa: CASSLAGGSPLHF

clone_size: few
v_call: TRBV7-2
j_call: TRBJ1-1
d_call: -
cdr3_nt: TGTGCCAGCAGCTTAGCCCCGCGACTGCGCGCCACTGAAGCTTTCTTT
cdr3_aa: CASSLAPRLRATEAFF

clone_size: -
v_call: TRBV19
j_call: TRBJ2-2
d_call: TRBD1
cdr3_nt: TGTGCCAGTAACAGGGGGCGTGACACCGGGGAGCTGTTTTTT
cdr3_aa: CASNRGRDTGELFF

clone_size: -
v_call: TRBV29-1
j_call: TRBJ2-7
d_call: -
cdr3_nt: TGCAGCGTTGGTGGGACATCCTCCGCCTACGAGCAGTACTTC
cdr3_aa: CSVGGTSSAYEQYF

clone_size: few
v_call: TRBV10-2
j_call: TRBJ2-5
d_call: -
cdr3_nt: TGCGCCAGCAGTGGGTCAACAGGGGAGACCCAGTACTTC
cdr3_aa: CASSGSTGETQYF

clone_size: few
v_call: TRBV15
j_call: TRBJ2-5
d_call: -
cdr3_nt: TGTGCCACCAGCAGAGATGGGAACAGGGAAGAGACCCAGTACTTC
cdr3_aa: CATSRDGNREETQYF

clone_size: few
v_call: TRBV10-3
j_call: TRBJ2-7
d_call: TRBD2
cdr3_nt: TGTGCCATCAGCCTTAGCGGGGCGACCTACGAGCAGTACTTC
cdr3_aa: CAISLSGATYEQYF

clone_size: few
v_call: TRBV3-1
j_call: TRBJ2-3
d_call: TRBD2
cdr3_nt: TGTGCCAGCAGCGGACCAAGCGGGGGCTTCACAGATACGCAGTATTTT
cdr3_aa: CASSGPSGGFTDTQYF

clone_size: -
v_call: TRBV18
j_call: TRBJ2-7
d_call: -
cdr3_nt: TGTGCCAGCTCTCCACAGGGCCACGAGCGGTACTTC
cdr3_aa: CASSPQGHERYF

clone_size: -
v_call: TRBV4-1
j_call: TRBJ2-7
d_call: TRBD2
cdr3_nt: TGCGCCAGCAGCCCCTTGGGACTAGCATACGACGAGCAGTACTTC
cdr3_aa: CASSPLGLAYDEQYF

clone_size: -
v_call: TRBV5-5
j_call: TRBJ2-6
d_call: -
cdr3_nt: TGTGCCAGCAGCTCGATCAGGGGATCTGGGGCCAACGTCCTGACTTTC
cdr3_aa: CASSSIRGSGANVLTF

clone_size: -
v_call: TRBV29-1
j_call: TRBJ1-2
d_call: -
cdr3_nt: TGCAGCGTTGAAAGTGGGGGGATAAATGGCTACACCTTC
cdr3_aa: CSVESGGINGYTF

clone_size: few
v_call: TRBV7-8
j_call: TRBJ2-3
d_call: -
cdr3_nt: TGTGCCAGCAGCTTAGATATAGATACGCAGTATTTT
cdr3_aa: CASSLDIDTQYF

clone_size: few
v_call: TRBV4-2
j_call: TRBJ2-3
d_call: -
cdr3_nt: TGTGCCAGCAGCCAAGATCCTAGCTACACAGATACGCAGTATTTT
cdr3_aa: CASSQDPSYTDTQYF

clone_size: once
v_call: TRBV7-2
j_call: TRBJ2-4
d_call: -
cdr3_nt: TGTGCCAGCAGCTTGGCTTCGGCCAGGCTGAGGGCCAAAAACATTCAGTACTTC
cdr3_aa: CASSLASARLRAKNIQYF

clone_size: -
v_call: TRBV10-3
j_call: TRBJ2-4
d_call: -
cdr3_nt: TGTGCCATCAGTGGAGACGAGGGCACGGACATTCAGTACTTC
cdr3_aa: CAISGDEGTDIQYF

clone_size: few
v_call: TRBV12-3/TRBV12-4
j_call: TRBJ2-7
d_call: -
cdr3_nt: TGTGCCAGCAGCAGGGACGCCCTCCCCTACGAGCAGTACTTC
cdr3_aa: CASSRDALPYEQYF

clone_size: -
v_call: TRBV11-2
j_call: TRBJ1-2
d_call: -
cdr3_nt: TGTGCCAGCAGCTCGGGTACCGGACAGACAAATTTTTTCGGCTACACCTTC
cdr3_aa: CASSSGTGQTNFFGYTF

clone_size: -
v_call: TRBV24-1
j_call: TRBJ2-5
d_call: -
cdr3_nt: TGTGCCACCAGTGATTTCTCCATGGAGGGAGAGCAGTACTTC
cdr3_aa: CATSDFSMEGEQYF

clone_size: few
v_call: TRBV5-1
j_call: TRBJ2-7
d_call: -
cdr3_nt: TGCGCCAGCACCTCTCCGGGACTGAACTACGAGCAGTACTTC
cdr3_aa: CASTSPGLNYEQYF

clone_size: few
v_call: TRBV29-1
j_call: TRBJ1-1
d_call: -
cdr3_nt: TGCAGCGTTGTTAGATTGAACACTGAAGCTTTCTTT
cdr3_aa: CSVVRLNTEAFF

clone_size: once
v_call: TRBV20-1
j_call: TRBJ2-1
d_call: -
cdr3_nt: TGCAGTGCTAGAGATCCGGGGGGCGGGAATGAGCAGTTCTTC
cdr3_aa: CSARDPGGGNEQFF

clone_size: -
v_call: TRBV5-1
j_call: TRBJ2-5
d_call: -
cdr3_nt: TGCGCCAGCAGCTCGAGCGGACGCTCCCAAGAGACCCAGTACTTC
cdr3_aa: CASSSSGRSQETQYF

clone_size: -
v_call: TRBV29-1
j_call: TRBJ2-1
d_call: TRBD2
cdr3_nt: TGCAGCGCTGGGGTGGGGGGGAGCTCCTACAATGAGCAGTTCTTC
cdr3_aa: CSAGVGGSSYNEQFF

clone_size: -
v_call: TRBV29-1
j_call: TRBJ2-3
d_call: -
cdr3_nt: TGCAGCGTTGAAATGGACCAGGGACTCCCGTCAAGCGCAGATACGCAGTATTTT
cdr3_aa: CSVEMDQGLPSSADTQYF

clone_size: few
v_call: TRBV4-1
j_call: TRBJ1-6
d_call: TRBD1
cdr3_nt: TGCGCCAGCAGCCAAGAGAGGGGACAGGGGATCAGGGATTCACCCCTCCACTTT
cdr3_aa: CASSQERGQGIRDSPLHF

clone_size: -
v_call: TRBV20-1
j_call: TRBJ1-4
d_call: -
cdr3_nt: TGCAGTGCGAGCCCAGGGGACACCGTAGGAAAACTGTTTTTT
cdr3_aa: CSASPGDTVGKLFF

clone_size: -
v_call: TRBV5-5
j_call: TRBJ2-7
d_call: TRBD2
cdr3_nt: TGTGCCAGCAGCTTGTTTACGACTAGCGGTTTCTACGAGCAGTACTTC
cdr3_aa: CASSLFTTSGFYEQYF